These 7 T cell receptor beta chains share one sample of origin, sequenced in a study of human T cells and chemical hapten exposure. Time point noted: patch test 1, 2 weeks after DPC sensitization. As to treatment: therapeutic diphenylcyclopropenone sensitization with weekly scalp DPC. TCRdb reprocessed the RACE reads with MiXCR, giving one entry per CDR3 protein. Among about 380,000 distinct CDR3 sequences listed, roughly 5% were seen once. The source material was whole blood, sampled in connection with sensitization to the hapten diphenylcyclopropenone (DPC). These receptors all stem from a woman aged 45-65 years with alopecia areata. Some clones in this sample may be carry-over from other donors' samples.

In this sample, this clonotype turned up many times. The rearrangement uses TRBV29-1 and TRBJ1-1; TRBD1 is a possible D gene (6 bases). Trimming shortened V by 5 bases and J by 0 bases, and 13 bases separated the two germline ends. Looked up from germline, CDR1 is SQVTM and CDR2 is ANQGSEA. The CDR3 totals 14 residues. CDR3 sequence reads: CSVYGGQMNTEAFF. CDR3 in DNA: TGCAGCGTTTACGGGGGACAAATGAACACTGAAGCTTTCTTT.

This clonotype was found many times. The genes are TRBV9 and TRBJ2-3, with TRBD1 matching 7 bases. Germline-derived CDR1 and CDR2 are SGDLS and YYNGEE. The CDR3 consists of 15 residues. Germline trimming cut 4 bases from V and 0 bases from J; bases unmatched to any gene: 5. As DNA, the CDR3 is TGTGCCAGCAGCCCCGAGGGGGCTAGCACAGATACGCAGTATTTT. It translates to CASSPEGASTDTQYF.

This clonotype appeared many times. The gene calls are TRBV6-5 and TRBJ1-3; no clear D. Germline lookup yields CDR1 MNHEY and CDR2 SVGAGI. The CDR3 runs to 12 residues. The V gene lost 8 bases and the J gene lost 4 bases, with 9 bases spanning the gap. The CDR3 DNA sequence: TGTGCCAGCGGGAACCCGGGAAACACCATATATTTT. Translated, it gives CASGNPGNTIYF.

This clonotype was found many times. The chain's CDR3 is CASSGDIRQASSGNTIYF. In DNA, the CDR3 is TGTGCCAGCAGCGGTGATATTAGGCAGGCGAGCTCTGGAAACACCATATATTTT. This chain uses TRBV9 with TRBJ1-3; D is uncertain. Germline lookup yields CDR1 SGDLS and CDR2 YYNGEE. The CDR3 length is 18 residues. V was shortened by 3 bases and J by 0 bases, with 19 bases between the two germline ends.

The J gene is TRBJ2-2, the V gene TRBV7-8; D gene uncertain. Germline CDR1 reads SGHVS; CDR2 reads FQNEAQ. The CDR3 is 15 residues long. V lost 10 bases, J lost 3 bases, and 18 bases lay in between. The CDR3 sequence: CAIPSPWLDTGELFF. In DNA, the CDR3 is TGTGCCATCCCCTCACCATGGTTAGACACCGGGGAGCTGTTTTTT.

This clonotype was recorded a few times. The V gene is TRBV4-3, the J gene TRBJ2-7; D not resolved. This CDR3 contains 12 residues. With 9 bases removed from V and 4 bases from J, the gap between germline ends came to 13 bases. Germline V CDR1 and CDR2: LGHNA, YSLEER. CDR3 DNA: TGCGCCAGACGGCAGGAGAAGTACGAGCAGTACTTC. Protein: CARRQEKYEQYF.

This clonotype was observed at least ten times. The chain is built from TRBV29-1 and TRBJ2-2, with D possibly TRBD2 on 5 matching bases. V lost 5 bases and J lost 1, with 8 bases in between. Looked up from germline, CDR1 is SQVTM and CDR2 is ANQGSEA. This CDR3 is 13 amino acids long. This CDR3 is CSVRGRNTGELFF. CDR3 in DNA: TGCAGCGTTCGTGGGAGGAACACCGGGGAGCTGTTTTTT.